The 14 T cell receptor beta chains listed next were all sequenced from one sample in a study of blood T cells in healthy people across ages. Then a second PCR, running about 6 to 12 cycles, was carried out with a sample-barcoded 5' primer and a J-beta primer mix. TCRdb processed the 5' RACE reads anew with MiXCR; each CDR3 protein has one entry. The sample lists around 800,000 distinct CDR3 sequences; around 42% were seen once. Source material: blood. These receptors all stem from a man between 60 and 70 years old in good health.

This clonotype turned up a few times. The chain carries TRBV12-3 or TRBV12-4 and TRBJ1-6; no clear D. The ends were cut back, 1 base at V and 6 bases at J, with 13 bases in the middle. The CDR3 has 16 residues. In DNA form, the CDR3 reads TGTGCCAGCAGTTTAGTAGCCGGTCGGGCTAATTCACCCCTCCACTTT. This sequence encodes CASSLVAGRANSPLHF.

The rearrangement links TRBV3-1 to TRBJ2-7; possible D gene TRBD1, 6 bases. Germline V lookup: CDR1 LGHDT, CDR2 YNNKEL (reference sequence). The V end was cut by 2 bases, the J end by 3 bases, with 14 bases between. This CDR3 comprises 15 residues. The CDR3 DNA sequence: TGTGCCAGCAGCCAAACAGGGACCTTGGACTACGAGCAGTACTTC. This encodes CASSQTGTLDYEQYF.

The chain joins TRBV3-1 to TRBJ2-6; D is uncertain. CDR1 LGHDT and CDR2 YNNKEL come from the germline V gene (reference sequence). V was pared by 1 base and J by 0 bases, with 7 bases between. The CDR3 extends over 16 amino acids. The CDR3 DNA is TGTGCCAGCAGCCAAGTGGCGGCCTCTGGGGCCAACGTCCTGACTTTC. Residues: CASSQVAASGANVLTF.

The chain is built from TRBV2 and TRBJ2-1, with 8 bases aligning to TRBD1. The CDR3 sequence is 13 residues long. V lost 7 bases, J lost 5 bases, and 4 bases stayed unmatched. Germline CDR1 SNHLY, CDR2 FYNNEI. The chain's CDR3 is CASTQDRDNEQFF. As DNA, the CDR3 is TGTGCCAGCACCCAGGACAGGGACAATGAGCAGTTCTTC. The complete variable domain, with remaining parts taken from reference TRBV2 and TRBJ2-1, reads EPEVTQTPSHQVTQMGQEVILRCVPISNHLYFYWYRQILGQKVEFLVSFYNNEISEKSEIFDDQFSVERPDGSNFTLKIRSTKLEDSAMYFCASTQDRDNEQFFGPGTRLTVL.

There are a few counts of this clonotype. V gene TRBV10-3 combines with J gene TRBJ2-7, with 7 bases that match TRBD1. V lost 6 bases and J lost 5; bases outside the gene matches: 7. This CDR3 is 13 amino acids long. Looked up from germline, CDR1 is ENHRY and CDR2 is SYGVKD. In DNA form, the CDR3 reads TGTGCCATCAGGTCCGACAGGGACAACGAGCAGTACTTC. This codes for CAIRSDRDNEQYF.

V gene TRBV7-2 combines with J gene TRBJ2-1; the match to TRBD2 covers 7 bases. V lost 5 bases, J lost 10 bases, and 8 bases stayed unmatched. Germline loops: CDR1 SGHTA, CDR2 FQGNSA. The CDR3 has 13 amino acids. The CDR3: CASSVPLSGEQFF. Here the CDR3 DNA reads TGTGCCAGCAGCGTACCCCTTAGCGGGGAGCAGTTCTTC.

The chain employs TRBV7-2 and TRBJ2-7; 11 positions agree with TRBD1. V was clipped by 6 bases and J by 4 bases; unmatched bases: 8. Looked up from germline, CDR1 is SGHTA and CDR2 is FQGNSA. There are 15 residues in the CDR3. The CDR3 coding sequence is TGTGCCAGCAGAGCTACCGGGACAGGGGGTTACGAGCAGTACTTC. Translated: CASRATGTGGYEQYF.

This clonotype was observed a handful of times. The chain employs TRBV6-1 and TRBJ1-2; D is possibly TRBD1 (5 bases). Germline CDR1 is MNHNS and CDR2 is SASEGT. Trimming took 0 bases from V and 8 from J, leaving 13 bases between them. The CDR3 extends over 14 amino acids. The CDR3 here is CASSEAWQGHGYTF. In DNA form, the CDR3 reads TGTGCCAGCAGTGAAGCGTGGCAGGGTCACGGCTACACCTTC.

This clonotype was recorded a few times. The V gene is TRBV4-3, the J gene TRBJ2-3, with 7 bases matching TRBD2. The J segment lost 5 bases and the V segment lost 1 base, leaving 6 bases of the junction unmatched. Germline V CDR1 and CDR2: LGHNA, YSLEER. The CDR3 consists of 15 residues. The CDR3 coding sequence is TGCGCCAGCAGCCAAGTTAGCGGGTTGGGAGATACGCAGTATTTT. The encoded protein is CASSQVSGLGDTQYF.

On this clonotype itself: Germline and junction disagree at one end, which may indicate a read error. The chain employs TRBV28 and TRBJ2-1; 7 nucleotides agree with TRBD2. Germline V CDR1 and CDR2: MDHEN, SYDVKM. This CDR3 is 12 amino acids long. CDR3 sequence: CTSSWGGYEQFF. As DNA, the CDR3 is TGTACCAGCAGTTGGGGGGGGTATGAGCAGTTCTTC.

The sample holds a few counts of this clonotype. V gene TRBV6-2 or TRBV6-3 combines with J gene TRBJ2-1; D is perhaps TRBD2 (7 bases). Germline CDR1 reads MNHEY; CDR2 reads SVGEGT. Deletions cut 8 bases from V and 7 bases from J, with 15 bases between. The CDR3 has 13 amino acids. The CDR3 bases are TGTGCCAGCTCAATCAGGGGAGGGAATGAGCAGTTCTTC. Protein: CASSIRGGNEQFF.

This chain links TRBV6-2 or TRBV6-3 with TRBJ2-5, with TRBD1 matching 10 bases. The DNA end is a closer match to TRBJ2-7, so the J assignment may be wrong. Germline V gives CDR1 MNHEY, CDR2 SVGEGT. The CDR3 covers 13 residues. The CDR3 DNA reads as TGTGCCAGCAGGACAGGGGGCAGGGACGAGCAGTACTTC. Amino acids: CASRTGGRDEQYF.

This clonotype was picked up one time. This may come from a read error, since a much larger clone is one base off. The chain links TRBV20-1 to TRBJ2-7, with unresolved D. CDR1 is DFQATT, CDR2 SNEGSKA, per germline (reference sequence). This CDR3 contains 11 residues. V was pared by 0 bases and J by 5 bases, with 5 bases between. CDR3 nucleotide sequence: TGCAGTGCTAGAGATCTCGACGAGCAGTACTTC. This encodes CSARDLDEQYF.

The chain couples TRBV3-1 to TRBJ2-7, with 7 positions matching TRBD1. The CDR3 consists of 16 residues. Germline CDR1 LGHDT, CDR2 YNNKEL (reference sequence). V lost 3 bases and J lost 1; bases outside the gene matches: 9. The CDR3 DNA is TGTGCCAGCAGCCAGGGCCCGGGACAGATGTCCTACGAGCAGTACTTC. It translates to CASSQGPGQMSYEQYF.